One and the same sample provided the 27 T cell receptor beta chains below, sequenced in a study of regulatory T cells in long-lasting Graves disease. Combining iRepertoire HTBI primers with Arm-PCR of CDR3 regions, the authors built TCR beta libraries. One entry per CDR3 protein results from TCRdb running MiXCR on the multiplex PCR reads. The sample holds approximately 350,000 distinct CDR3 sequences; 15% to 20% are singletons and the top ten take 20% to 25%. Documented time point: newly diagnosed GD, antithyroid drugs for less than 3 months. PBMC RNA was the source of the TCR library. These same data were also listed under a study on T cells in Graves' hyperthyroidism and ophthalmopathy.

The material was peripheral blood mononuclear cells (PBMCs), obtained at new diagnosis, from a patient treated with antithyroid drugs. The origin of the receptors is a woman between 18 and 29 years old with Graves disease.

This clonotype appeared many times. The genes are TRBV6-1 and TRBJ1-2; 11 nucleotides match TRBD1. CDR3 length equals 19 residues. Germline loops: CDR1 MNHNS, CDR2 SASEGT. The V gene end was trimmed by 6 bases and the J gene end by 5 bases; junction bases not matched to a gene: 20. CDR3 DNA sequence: TGTGCCAGCAGACGACTCAGGACAGGGGGCTTGCCAAGCGTGTATGGCTACACCTTC. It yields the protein CASRRLRTGGLPSVYGYTF.

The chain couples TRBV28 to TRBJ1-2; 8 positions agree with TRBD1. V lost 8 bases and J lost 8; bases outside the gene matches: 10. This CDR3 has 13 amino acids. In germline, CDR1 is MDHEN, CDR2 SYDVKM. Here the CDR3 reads CASVYRGSWGYTF. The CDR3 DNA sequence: TGTGCCAGCGTCTACAGGGGGAGTTGGGGCTACACCTTC.

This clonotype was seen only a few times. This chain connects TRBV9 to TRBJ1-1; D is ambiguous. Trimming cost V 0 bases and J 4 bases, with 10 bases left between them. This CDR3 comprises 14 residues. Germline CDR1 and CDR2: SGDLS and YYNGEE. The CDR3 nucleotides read TGTGCCAGCAGCGTAGGCTCAGGAGGCACTGAAGCTTTCTTT. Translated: CASSVGSGGTEAFF.

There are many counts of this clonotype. The CDR3 region has the DNA TGTGCCAGCAGCTCCCTACAGGACATGTCGGGAGAGACCCAGTACTTC. It codes for CASSSLQDMSGETQYF. The V call is TRBV11-2, the J call TRBJ2-5; perhaps TRBD1 as D (5 bases). The V and J ends lost 4 bases and 4 bases respectively, with 19 bases between them. The CDR3 length is 16 residues. Germline CDR1 and CDR2: SGHAT and FQNNGV.

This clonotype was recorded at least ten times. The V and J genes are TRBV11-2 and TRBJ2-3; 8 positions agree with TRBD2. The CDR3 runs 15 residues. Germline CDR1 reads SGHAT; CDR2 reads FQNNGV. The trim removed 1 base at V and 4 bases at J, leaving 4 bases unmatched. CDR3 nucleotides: TGTGCCAGCAGCTTAGTATCGGGACTAGCAGATACGCAGTATTTT. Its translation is CASSLVSGLADTQYF.

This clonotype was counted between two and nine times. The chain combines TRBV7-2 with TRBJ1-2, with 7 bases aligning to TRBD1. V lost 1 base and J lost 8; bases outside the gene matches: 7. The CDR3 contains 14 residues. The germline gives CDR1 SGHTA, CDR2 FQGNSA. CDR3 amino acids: CASSLGQGLVGYTF. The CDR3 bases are TGTGCCAGCAGCTTAGGACAGGGACTTGTGGGCTACACCTTC. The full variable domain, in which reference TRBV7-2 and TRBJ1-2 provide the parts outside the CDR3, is GAGVSQSPSNKVTEKGKDVELRCDPISGHTALYWYRQSLGQGLEFLIYFQGNSAPDKSGLPSDRFSAERTGGSVSTLTIQRTQQEDSAVYLCASSLGQGLVGYTFGSGTRLTVV.

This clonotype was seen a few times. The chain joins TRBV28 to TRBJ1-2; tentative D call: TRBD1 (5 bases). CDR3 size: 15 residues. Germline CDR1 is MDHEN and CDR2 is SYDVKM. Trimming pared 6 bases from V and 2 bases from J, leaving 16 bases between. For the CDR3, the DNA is TGTGCCAGCAGCTCAGGGATCAACAACAACTATGGCTACACCTTC. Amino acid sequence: CASSSGINNNYGYTF.

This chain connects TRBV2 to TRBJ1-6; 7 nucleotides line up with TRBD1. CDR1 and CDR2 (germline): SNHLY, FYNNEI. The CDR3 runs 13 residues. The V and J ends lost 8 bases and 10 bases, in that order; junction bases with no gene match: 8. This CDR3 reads CASYRDSHSPLHF. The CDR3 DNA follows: TGTGCCAGCTACCGGGACAGTCACTCACCCCTCCACTTT.

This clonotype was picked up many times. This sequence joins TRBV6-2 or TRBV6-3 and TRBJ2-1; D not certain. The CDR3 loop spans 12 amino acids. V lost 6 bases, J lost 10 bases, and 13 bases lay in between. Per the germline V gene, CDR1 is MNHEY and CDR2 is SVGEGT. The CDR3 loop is CASSSEIGEQFF. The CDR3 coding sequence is TGTGCCAGCAGCTCGGAGATCGGAGAGCAGTTCTTC.

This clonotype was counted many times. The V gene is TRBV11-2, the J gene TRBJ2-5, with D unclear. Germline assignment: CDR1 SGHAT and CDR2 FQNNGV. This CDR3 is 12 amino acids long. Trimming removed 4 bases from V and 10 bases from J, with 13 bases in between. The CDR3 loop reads CASSSGPADQYF. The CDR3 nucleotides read TGTGCCAGCAGCTCCGGACCGGCGGACCAGTACTTC.

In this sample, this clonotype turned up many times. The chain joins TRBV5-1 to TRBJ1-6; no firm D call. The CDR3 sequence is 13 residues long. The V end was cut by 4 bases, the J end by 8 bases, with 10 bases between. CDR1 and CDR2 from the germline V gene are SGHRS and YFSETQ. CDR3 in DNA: TGCGCCAGCAGCCCGGGAGGAGATTCACCCCTCCACTTT. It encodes CASSPGGDSPLHF. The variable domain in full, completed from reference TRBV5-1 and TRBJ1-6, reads KAGVTQTPRYLIKTRGQQVTLSCSPISGHRSVSWYQQTPGQGLQFLFEYFSETQRNKGNFPGRFSGRQFSNSRSEMNVSTLELGDSALYLCASSPGGDSPLHFGNGTRLTVT.

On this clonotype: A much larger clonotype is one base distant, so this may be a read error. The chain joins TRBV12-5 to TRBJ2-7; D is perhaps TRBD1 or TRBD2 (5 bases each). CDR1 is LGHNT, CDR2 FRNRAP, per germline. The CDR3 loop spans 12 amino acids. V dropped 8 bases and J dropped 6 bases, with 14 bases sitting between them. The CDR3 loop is CASRNSGSEQYF. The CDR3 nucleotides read TGTGCTAGTAGAAATTCAGGGAGCGAGCAGTACTTC.

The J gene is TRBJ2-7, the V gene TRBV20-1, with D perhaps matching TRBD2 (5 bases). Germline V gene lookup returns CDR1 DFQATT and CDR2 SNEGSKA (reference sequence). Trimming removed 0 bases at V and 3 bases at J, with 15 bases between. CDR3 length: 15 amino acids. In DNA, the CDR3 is TGCAGTGCTAGAGACCCAACTAGACAAGGCTACGAGCAGTACTTC. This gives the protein CSARDPTRQGYEQYF.

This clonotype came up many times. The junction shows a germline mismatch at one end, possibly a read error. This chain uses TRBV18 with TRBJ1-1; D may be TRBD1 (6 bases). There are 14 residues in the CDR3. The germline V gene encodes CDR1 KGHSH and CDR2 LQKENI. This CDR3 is CASTPGATGTEAFF. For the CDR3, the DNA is TGTGCCAGCACACCGGGAGCAACAGGGACTGAAGCTTTCTTT.

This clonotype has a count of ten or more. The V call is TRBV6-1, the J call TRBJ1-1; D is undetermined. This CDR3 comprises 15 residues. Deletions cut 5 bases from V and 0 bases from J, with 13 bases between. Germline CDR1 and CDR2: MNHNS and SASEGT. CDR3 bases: TGTGCCAGCAGTAACCTGGCCAGTTTGAACACTGAAGCTTTCTTT. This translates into CASSNLASLNTEAFF.

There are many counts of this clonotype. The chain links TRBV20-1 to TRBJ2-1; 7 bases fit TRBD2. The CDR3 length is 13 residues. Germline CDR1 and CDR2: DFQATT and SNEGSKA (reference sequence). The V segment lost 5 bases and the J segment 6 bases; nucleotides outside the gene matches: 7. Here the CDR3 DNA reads TGCAGTGCTGGGGGGGGGTTTAGCAATGAGCAGTTCTTC. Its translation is CSAGGGFSNEQFF.

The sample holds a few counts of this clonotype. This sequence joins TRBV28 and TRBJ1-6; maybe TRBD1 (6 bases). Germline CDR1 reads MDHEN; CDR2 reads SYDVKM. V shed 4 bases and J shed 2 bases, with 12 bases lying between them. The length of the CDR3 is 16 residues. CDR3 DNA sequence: TGTGCCAGCAGTTCGCCACAGGGTACCTATAATTCACCCCTCCACTTT. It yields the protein CASSSPQGTYNSPLHF.

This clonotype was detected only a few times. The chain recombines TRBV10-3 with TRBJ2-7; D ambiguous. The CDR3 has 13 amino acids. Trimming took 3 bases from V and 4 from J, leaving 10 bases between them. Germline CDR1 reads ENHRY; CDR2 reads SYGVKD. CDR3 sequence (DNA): TGTGCCATCAGTGATATCGGCAGTTACGAGCAGTACTTC. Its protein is CAISDIGSYEQYF.

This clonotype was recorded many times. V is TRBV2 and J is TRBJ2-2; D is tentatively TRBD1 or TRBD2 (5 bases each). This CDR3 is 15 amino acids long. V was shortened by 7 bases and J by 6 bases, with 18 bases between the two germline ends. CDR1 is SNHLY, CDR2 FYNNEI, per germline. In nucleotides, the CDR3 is TGTGCCAGCAAAGTCTGGGACCAAGGCTCCGGGGAGCTGTTTTTT. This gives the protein CASKVWDQGSGELFF.

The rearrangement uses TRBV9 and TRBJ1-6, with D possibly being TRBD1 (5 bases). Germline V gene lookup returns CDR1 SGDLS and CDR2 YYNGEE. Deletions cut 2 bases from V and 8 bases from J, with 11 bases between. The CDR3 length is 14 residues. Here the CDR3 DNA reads TGTGCCAGCAGCGTCGGGGAAGGGGATTCACCCCTCCACTTT. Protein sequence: CASSVGEGDSPLHF. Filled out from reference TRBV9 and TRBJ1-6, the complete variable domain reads DSGVTQTPKHLITATGQRVTLRCSPRSGDLSVYWYQQSLDQGLQFLIQYYNGEERAKGNILERFSAQQFPDLHSELNLSSLELGDSALYFCASSVGEGDSPLHFGNGTRLTVT.

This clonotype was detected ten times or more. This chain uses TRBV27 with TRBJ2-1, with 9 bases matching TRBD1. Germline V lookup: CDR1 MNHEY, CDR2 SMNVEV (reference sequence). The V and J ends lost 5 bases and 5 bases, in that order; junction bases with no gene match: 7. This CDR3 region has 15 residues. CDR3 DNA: TGTGCCAGCAGTGGCGCGGGACAGGGCAACAATGAGCAGTTCTTC. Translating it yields CASSGAGQGNNEQFF.

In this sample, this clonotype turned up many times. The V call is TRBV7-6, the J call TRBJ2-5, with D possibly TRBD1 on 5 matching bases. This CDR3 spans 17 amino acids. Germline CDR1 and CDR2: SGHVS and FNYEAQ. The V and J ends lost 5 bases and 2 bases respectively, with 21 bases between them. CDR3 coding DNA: TGTGCCAGCAGCCCCGCCCCGGGCAACCAGGGTCAAGAGACCCAGTACTTC. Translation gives CASSPAPGNQGQETQYF.

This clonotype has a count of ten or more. CDR3: CASSEETGRAKNIQYF. CDR3 in DNA: TGTGCCAGCAGTGAAGAGACAGGTAGAGCCAAAAACATTCAGTACTTC. The gene calls are TRBV2 and TRBJ2-4; D might be TRBD1 (6 bases). V was clipped by 1 base and J by 0 bases, with 10 bases between them. CDR1 and CDR2 (germline): SNHLY, FYNNEI. The CDR3 spans 16 residues.

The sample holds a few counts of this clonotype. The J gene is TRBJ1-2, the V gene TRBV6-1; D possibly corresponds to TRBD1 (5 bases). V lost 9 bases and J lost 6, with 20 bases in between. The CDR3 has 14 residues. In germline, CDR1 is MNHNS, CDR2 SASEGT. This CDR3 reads CASTSGAGGNGYTF. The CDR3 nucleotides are TGTGCCAGTACCTCCGGGGCCGGAGGTAATGGCTACACCTTC.

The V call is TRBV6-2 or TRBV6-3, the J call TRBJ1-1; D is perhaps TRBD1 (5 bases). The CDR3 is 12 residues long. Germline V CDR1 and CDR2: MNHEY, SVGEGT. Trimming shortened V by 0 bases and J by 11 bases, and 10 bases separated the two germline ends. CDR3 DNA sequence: TGTGCCAGCAGTTACTCTGGCAGGGATGCTTTCTTT. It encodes CASSYSGRDAFF.

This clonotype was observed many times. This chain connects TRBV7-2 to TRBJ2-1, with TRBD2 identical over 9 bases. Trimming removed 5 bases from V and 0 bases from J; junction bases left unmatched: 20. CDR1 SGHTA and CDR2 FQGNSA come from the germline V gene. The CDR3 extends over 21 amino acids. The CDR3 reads CASSPSSPSGEGPHSYNEQFF. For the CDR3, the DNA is TGTGCCAGCAGCCCTAGTAGCCCTAGCGGGGAGGGCCCCCACTCCTACAATGAGCAGTTCTTC.

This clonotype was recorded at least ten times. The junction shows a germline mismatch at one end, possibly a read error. For the CDR3, the DNA is TGTGCCAGCCAGCGCGGAGACACGCAGTATTTT. Its protein product is CASQRGDTQYF. The chain is built from TRBV5-1 and TRBJ2-3; D not certain. Looked up from germline, CDR1 is SGHRS and CDR2 is YFSETQ. The length of the CDR3 is 11 residues. The complete variable domain, with remaining parts taken from reference TRBV5-1 and TRBJ2-3, reads KAGVTQTPRYLIKTRGQQVTLSCSPISGHRSVSWYQQTPGQGLQFLFEYFSETQRNKGNFPGRFSGRQFSNSRSEMNVSTLELGDSALYLCASQRGDTQYFGPGTRLTVL.